This T cell receptor (beta chain) was retrieved from a study of shared clonotypes between healthy human individuals. TCRdb's copy holds only in-frame clones and misses some; the assay was immunoSEQ multiplex PCR. The data show around 2.1 million clones, 90% to 96% seen once. Germline V lookup: CDR1 WNHNN, CDR2 SYGVQD (reference sequence). V was cut by 5 bases and J by 0 bases, with 18 bases left in between. The CDR3 consists of 17 residues. Sequencing used naive CD4+ T cells sorted from blood. The subset: CD45RA+ positively selected. V usage is TRBV10-1 and J usage is TRBJ2-3; D uncertain. The sequence was obtained from a man between 18 and 35 years old in good health. The DNA of the CDR3 is TGCGCCAGCAGTATGAGTTTACCAGGATCTAGCACAGATACGCAGTATTTT. Protein: CASSMSLPGSSTDTQYF.